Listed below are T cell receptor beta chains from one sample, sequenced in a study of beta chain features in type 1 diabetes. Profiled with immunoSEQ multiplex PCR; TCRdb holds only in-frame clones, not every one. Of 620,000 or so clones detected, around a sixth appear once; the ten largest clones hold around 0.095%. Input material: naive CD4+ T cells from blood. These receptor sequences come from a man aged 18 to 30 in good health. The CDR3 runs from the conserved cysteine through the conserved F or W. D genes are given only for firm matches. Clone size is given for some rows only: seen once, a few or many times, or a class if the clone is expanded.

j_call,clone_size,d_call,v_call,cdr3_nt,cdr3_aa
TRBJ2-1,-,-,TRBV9,TGTGCCAGCAGCGAAAGGCGGAGCGGAGACTACAATGAGCAGTTCTTC,CASSERRSGDYNEQFF
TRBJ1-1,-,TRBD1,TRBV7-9,TGTGCCAGCAGCTCCGGGACAGGTTACACTGAAGCTTTCTTT,CASSSGTGYTEAFF
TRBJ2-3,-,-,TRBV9,TGTGCCAGCAGCGTAGACCCCCCTAGGGCGGATACGCAGTATTTT,CASSVDPPRADTQYF
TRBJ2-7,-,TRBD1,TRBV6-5,TGTGCCAGAGATCGGACAGGGAACTCCTACGAGCAGTACTTC,CARDRTGNSYEQYF
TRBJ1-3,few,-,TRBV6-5,TGTGCCAGCCAGAGCTCTGGAAACACCATATATTTT,CASQSSGNTIYF
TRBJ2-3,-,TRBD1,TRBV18,TGTGCCAGCTCACCGGCATTAACAGGGGGAGATACGCAGTATTTT,CASSPALTGGDTQYF
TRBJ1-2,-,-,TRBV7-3,TGTGCCAGCAGCCTGACCAGTAACTATGGCTACACCTTC,CASSLTSNYGYTF
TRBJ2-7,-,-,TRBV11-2,TGTGCCAGCAGCTTAGGTGGGGACGGAGGCTACGAGCAGTACTTC,CASSLGGDGGYEQYF
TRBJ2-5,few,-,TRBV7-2,TGTGCCAGCAGCTTAGCCACTTCCCGGGACGCAAGAGGTGGGACCCAGTACTTC,CASSLATSRDARGGTQYF
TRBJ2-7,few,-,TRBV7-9,TGTGCCAGCAGCTTAATGGGGGAACCCGGGATTTACGAGCAGTACTTC,CASSLMGEPGIYEQYF
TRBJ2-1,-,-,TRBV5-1,TGCGCCAGCAGCGTAGGACTTAGCTCCTACAATGAGCAGTTCTTC,CASSVGLSSYNEQFF
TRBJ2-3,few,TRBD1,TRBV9,TGTGCCAGCAGCAACCGACAGGGGCGCACAGATACGCAGTATTTT,CASSNRQGRTDTQYF
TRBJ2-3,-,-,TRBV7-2,TGTGCCAGCATCTCTCACCCGGGAGTGGGCACAGATACGCAGTATTTT,CASISHPGVGTDTQYF
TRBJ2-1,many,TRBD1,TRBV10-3,TGTGCCAGTGACAGGGATGGTGAGCAGTTCTTC,CASDRDGEQFF
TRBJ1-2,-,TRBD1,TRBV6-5,TGTGCCAGCAGTTACTCGAGGGGGCACTATGGCTACACCTTC,CASSYSRGHYGYTF
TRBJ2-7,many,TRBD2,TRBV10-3,TGTGCCACTGGGACTAGCGGATACGAGCAGTACTTC,CATGTSGYEQYF
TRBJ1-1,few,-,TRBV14,TGTGCCAGCAGCCAAGCCCGTGAAGCTTTCTTT,CASSQAREAFF
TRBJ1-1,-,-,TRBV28,TGTGCCAGCAGTTTGCGAAGCATGAACACTGAAGCTTTCTTT,CASSLRSMNTEAFF
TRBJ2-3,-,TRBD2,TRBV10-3,TGTGCCATCAGTGAGGGGGCCGGCGGGAGCAACACAGATACGCAGTATTTT,CAISEGAGGSNTDTQYF
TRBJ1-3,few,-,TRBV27,TGTGCCAGCAGTTCCCATCGTGGTAGGGGAAACACCATATATTTT,CASSSHRGRGNTIYF
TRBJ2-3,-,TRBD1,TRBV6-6,TGTGCCAGCAGTCGCCGGGACAGGGGCACAGATACGCAGTATTTT,CASSRRDRGTDTQYF
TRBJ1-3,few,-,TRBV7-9,TGTGCCAGCAGCCCGGGAATCTCTGGAAACACCATATATTTT,CASSPGISGNTIYF
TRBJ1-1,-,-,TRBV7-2,TGTGCCAGCAGCTTTTGGAGCACTGAAGCTTTCTTT,CASSFWSTEAFF
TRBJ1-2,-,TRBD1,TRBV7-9,TGTGCCAGCAGCCCTTCGGGACAGACCTATGGCTACACCTTC,CASSPSGQTYGYTF
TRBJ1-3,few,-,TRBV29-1,TGCAGCGCCCGGGGTCCCGAAAACACCATATATTTT,CSARGPENTIYF
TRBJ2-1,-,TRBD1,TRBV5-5,TGTGCCAGTGGACAGGCTGGCGGCAATGAGCAGTTCTTC,CASGQAGGNEQFF
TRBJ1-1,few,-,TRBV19,TGTGCCAGTAAAGAGTCAGTAACTGAAGCTTTCTTT,CASKESVTEAFF
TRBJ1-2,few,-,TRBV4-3,TGCGCCAGCAGCCAAGATGCACAGGCCGGCCTATATGGCTACACCTTC,CASSQDAQAGLYGYTF